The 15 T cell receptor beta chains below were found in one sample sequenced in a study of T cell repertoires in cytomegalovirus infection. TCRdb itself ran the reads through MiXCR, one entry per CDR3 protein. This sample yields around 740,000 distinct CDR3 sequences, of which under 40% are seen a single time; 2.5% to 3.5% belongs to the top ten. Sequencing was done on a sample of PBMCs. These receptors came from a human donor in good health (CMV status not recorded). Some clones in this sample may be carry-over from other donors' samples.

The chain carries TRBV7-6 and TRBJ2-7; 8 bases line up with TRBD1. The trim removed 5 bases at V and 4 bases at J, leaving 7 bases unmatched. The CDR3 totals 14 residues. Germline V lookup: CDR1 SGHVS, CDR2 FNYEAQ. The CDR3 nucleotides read TGTGCCAGCAGCCCGACAGGGGACGATTACGAGCAGTACTTC. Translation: CASSPTGDDYEQYF.

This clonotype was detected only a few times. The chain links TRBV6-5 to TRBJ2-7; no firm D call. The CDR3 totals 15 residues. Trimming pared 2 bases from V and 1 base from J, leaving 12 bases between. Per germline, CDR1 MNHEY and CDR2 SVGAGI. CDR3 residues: CASSYADALSYEQYF. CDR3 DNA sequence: TGTGCCAGCAGTTACGCGGACGCACTATCCTACGAGCAGTACTTC.

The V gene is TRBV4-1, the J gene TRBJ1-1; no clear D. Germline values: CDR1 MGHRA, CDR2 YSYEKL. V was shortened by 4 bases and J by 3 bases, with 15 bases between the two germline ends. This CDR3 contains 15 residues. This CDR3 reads CASSPEVGRDTEAFF. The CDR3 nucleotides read TGCGCCAGCAGCCCGGAAGTAGGGAGGGACACTGAAGCTTTCTTT.

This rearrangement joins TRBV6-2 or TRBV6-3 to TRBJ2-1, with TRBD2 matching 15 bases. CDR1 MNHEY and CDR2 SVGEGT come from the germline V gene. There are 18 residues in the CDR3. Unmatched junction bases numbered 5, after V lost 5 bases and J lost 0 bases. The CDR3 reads CASSKGLAGGSSYNEQFF. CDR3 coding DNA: TGTGCCAGCAGTAAAGGACTAGCGGGGGGGAGCTCCTACAATGAGCAGTTCTTC.

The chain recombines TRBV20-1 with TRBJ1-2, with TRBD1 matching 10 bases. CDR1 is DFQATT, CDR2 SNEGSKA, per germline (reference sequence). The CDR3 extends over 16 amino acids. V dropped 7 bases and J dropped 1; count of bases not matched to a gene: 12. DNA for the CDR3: TGCAGTGGAAACTACTTCGGGACAGGGGATAACTATGGCTACACCTTC. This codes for CSGNYFGTGDNYGYTF.

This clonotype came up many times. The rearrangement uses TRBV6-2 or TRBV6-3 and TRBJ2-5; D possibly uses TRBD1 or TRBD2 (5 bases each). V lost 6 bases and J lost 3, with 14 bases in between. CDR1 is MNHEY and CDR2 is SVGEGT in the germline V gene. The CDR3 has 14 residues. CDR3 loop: CASRRDGPEETQYF. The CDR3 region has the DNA TGTGCCAGCAGACGGGACGGTCCCGAAGAGACCCAGTACTTC.

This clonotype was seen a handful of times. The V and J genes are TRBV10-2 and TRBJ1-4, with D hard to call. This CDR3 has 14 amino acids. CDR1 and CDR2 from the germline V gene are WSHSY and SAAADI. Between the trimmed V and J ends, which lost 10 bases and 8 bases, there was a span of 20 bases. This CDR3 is CATRAWGFEEKLFF. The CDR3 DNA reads TGCGCCACCCGAGCATGGGGTTTTGAAGAAAAACTGTTTTTT.

The CDR3 protein is CASSRGGSYEKLFF. The CDR3 nucleotides read TGTGCCAGCAGTCGTGGGGGTTCCTATGAAAAACTGTTTTTT. The chain has TRBV6-1 and TRBJ1-4, with a tentative D call TRBD1 (5 bases). The CDR3 loop spans 14 amino acids. V was trimmed by 5 bases and J by 6 bases, leaving 13 bases between them. Per the germline V gene, CDR1 is MNHNS and CDR2 is SASEGT.

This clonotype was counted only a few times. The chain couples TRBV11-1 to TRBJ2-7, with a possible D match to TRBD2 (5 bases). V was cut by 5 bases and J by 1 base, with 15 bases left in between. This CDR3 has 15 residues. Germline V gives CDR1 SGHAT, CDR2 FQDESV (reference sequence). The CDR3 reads CASSPRVARSYEQYF. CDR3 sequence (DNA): TGTGCCAGCAGCCCTAGGGTAGCGAGATCCTACGAGCAGTACTTC.

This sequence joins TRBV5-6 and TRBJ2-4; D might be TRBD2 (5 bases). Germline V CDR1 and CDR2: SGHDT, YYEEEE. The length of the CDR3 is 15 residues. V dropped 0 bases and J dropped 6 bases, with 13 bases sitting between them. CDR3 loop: CASSLGEGSSNIQYF. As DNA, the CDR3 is TGTGCCAGCAGCTTGGGGGAAGGGAGTTCAAACATTCAGTACTTC.

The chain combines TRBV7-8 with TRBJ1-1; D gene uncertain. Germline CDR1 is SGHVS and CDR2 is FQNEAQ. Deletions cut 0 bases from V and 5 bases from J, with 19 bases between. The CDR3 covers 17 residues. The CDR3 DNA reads TGTGCCAGCAGCTTAGCGCATATCGTAGGAGTGGGGACTGAAGCTTTCTTT. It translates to CASSLAHIVGVGTEAFF.

CDR3 sequence reads: CATSDAGGNQPQHF. In nucleotides, the CDR3 is TGTGCCACCAGTGATGCAGGGGGAAATCAGCCCCAGCATTTT. This rearrangement joins TRBV24-1 to TRBJ1-5; 7 positions agree with TRBD1. The CDR3 is made up of 14 amino acids. Trimming cost V 3 bases and J 4 bases; bases outside gene matches: 2. CDR1 and CDR2 from the germline V gene are KGHDR and SFDVKD.

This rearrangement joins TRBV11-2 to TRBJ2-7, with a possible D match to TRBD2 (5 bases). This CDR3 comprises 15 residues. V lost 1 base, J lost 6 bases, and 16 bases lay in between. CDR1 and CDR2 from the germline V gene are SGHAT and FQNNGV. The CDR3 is CASSLGLQPGTEQYF. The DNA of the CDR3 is TGTGCCAGCAGCTTAGGTCTCCAGCCGGGAACCGAGCAGTACTTC.

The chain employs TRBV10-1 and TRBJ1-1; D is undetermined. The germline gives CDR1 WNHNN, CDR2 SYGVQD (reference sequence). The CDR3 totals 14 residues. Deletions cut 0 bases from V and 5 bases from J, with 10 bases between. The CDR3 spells CASSESISQTEAFF. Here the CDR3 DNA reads TGCGCCAGCAGTGAGTCGATCAGCCAGACTGAAGCTTTCTTT.

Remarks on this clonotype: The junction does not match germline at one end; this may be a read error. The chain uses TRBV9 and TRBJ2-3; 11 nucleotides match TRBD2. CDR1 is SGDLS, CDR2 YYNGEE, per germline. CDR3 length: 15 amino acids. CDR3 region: CSSSAPSGGTDTQYF. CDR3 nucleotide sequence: TGTTCCAGCAGCGCTCCTAGCGGGGGGACAGATACGCAGTATTTT.